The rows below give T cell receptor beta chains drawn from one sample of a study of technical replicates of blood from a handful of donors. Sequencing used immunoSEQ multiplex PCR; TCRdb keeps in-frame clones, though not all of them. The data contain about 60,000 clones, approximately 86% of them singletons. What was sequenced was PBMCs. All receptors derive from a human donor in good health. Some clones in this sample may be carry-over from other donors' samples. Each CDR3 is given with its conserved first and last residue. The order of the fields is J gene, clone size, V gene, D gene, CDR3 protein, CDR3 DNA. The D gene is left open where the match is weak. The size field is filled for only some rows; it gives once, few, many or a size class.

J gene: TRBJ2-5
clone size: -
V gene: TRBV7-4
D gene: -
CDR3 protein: CASSRLGETQYF
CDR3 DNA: TGTGCCAGCAGCCGACTTGGGGAGACCCAGTACTTC

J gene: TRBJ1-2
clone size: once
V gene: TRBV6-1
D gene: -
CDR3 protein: CASIQPKGVFGYTF
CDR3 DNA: TGTGCCAGCATTCAGCCCAAGGGGGTTTTTGGCTACACCTTC

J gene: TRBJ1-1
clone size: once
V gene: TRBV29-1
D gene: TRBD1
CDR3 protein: CSAVRQGVGTEAFF
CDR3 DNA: TGCAGCGCCGTTAGGCAGGGGGTCGGCACTGAAGCTTTCTTT

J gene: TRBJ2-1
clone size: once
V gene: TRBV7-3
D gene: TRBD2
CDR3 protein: CASSFAGVPYNEQFF
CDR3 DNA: TGTGCCAGCAGCTTCGCGGGAGTCCCCTACAATGAGCAGTTCTTC

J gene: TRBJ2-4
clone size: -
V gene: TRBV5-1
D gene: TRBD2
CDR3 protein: CASSLSSGGPDIQYF
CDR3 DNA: TGCGCCAGCAGCTTATCTAGCGGCGGCCCCGACATTCAGTACTTC

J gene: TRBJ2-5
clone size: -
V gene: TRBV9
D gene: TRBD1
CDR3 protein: CASSAPGGQETQYF
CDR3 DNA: TGTGCCAGCAGCGCCCCAGGGGGACAAGAGACCCAGTACTTC

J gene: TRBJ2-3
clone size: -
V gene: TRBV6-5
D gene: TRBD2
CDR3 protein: CASTRGGTDTQYF
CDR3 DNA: TGTGCCAGCACGCGGGGGGGCACAGATACGCAGTATTTT

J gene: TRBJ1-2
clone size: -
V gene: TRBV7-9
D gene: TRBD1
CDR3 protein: CASSHDRVEGYTF
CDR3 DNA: TGTGCCAGCAGCCACGACAGGGTTGAGGGCTACACCTTC

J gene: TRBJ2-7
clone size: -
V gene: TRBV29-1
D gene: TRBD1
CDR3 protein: CSVEEGQGAAEQYF
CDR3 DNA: TGCAGCGTTGAAGAGGGACAGGGGGCAGCCGAGCAGTACTTC

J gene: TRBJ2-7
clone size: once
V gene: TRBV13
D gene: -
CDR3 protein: CASTESGVYEQYF
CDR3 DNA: TGTGCCAGCACCGAATCCGGGGTGTACGAGCAGTACTTC

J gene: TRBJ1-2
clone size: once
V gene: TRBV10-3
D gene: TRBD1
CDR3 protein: CAISGTGVPLPGRGGYTF
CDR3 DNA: TGTGCCATCAGTGGGACAGGGGTCCCACTCCCTGGGCGCGGTGGCTACACCTTC

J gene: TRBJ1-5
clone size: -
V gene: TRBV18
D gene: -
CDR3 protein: CASSPHSDQPQHF
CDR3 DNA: TGTGCCAGCTCACCACACAGTGATCAGCCCCAGCATTTT

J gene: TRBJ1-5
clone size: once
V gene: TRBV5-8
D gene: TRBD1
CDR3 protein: CASVQGVSHGNQPQHF
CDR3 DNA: TGTGCCAGCGTCCAGGGGGTATCTCATGGCAATCAGCCCCAGCATTTT

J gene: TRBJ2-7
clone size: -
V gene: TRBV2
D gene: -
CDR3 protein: CAGTDRSKYEQYF
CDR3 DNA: TGTGCCGGAACGGACAGATCCAAGTACGAGCAGTACTTC

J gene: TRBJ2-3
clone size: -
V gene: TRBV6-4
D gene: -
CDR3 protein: CASSDSGGGTDTQYF
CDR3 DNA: TGTGCCAGCAGTGACTCAGGGGGAGGCACAGATACGCAGTATTTT

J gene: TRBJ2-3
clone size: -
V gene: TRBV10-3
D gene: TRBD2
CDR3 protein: CAISGGQRGLTSTDTQYF
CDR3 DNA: TGTGCCATCAGTGGGGGCCAGCGGGGGCTCACTAGCACAGATACGCAGTATTTT

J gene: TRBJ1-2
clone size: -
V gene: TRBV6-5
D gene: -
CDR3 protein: CASSPDSTNYGYTF
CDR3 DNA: TGTGCCAGCAGCCCGGACAGTACTAACTATGGCTACACCTTC

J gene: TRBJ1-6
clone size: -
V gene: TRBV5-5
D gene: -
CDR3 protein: CASSLERPSSYNSPLHF
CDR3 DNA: TGTGCCAGCAGCTTGGAACGCCCGAGCTCCTATAATTCACCCCTCCACTTT

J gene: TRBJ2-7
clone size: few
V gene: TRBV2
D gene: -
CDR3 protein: CASNGGGHEQYF
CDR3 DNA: TGTGCCAGCAATGGAGGGGGCCACGAGCAGTACTTC

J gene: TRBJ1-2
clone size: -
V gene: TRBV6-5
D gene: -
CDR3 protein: CASSYSAKPGEYGYTF
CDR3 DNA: TGTGCCAGCAGTTACTCAGCCAAACCGGGGGAATATGGCTACACCTTC

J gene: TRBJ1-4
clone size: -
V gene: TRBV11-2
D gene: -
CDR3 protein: CASSLDPRVGEKLFF
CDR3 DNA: TGTGCCAGCAGCTTAGATCCCCGGGTCGGCGAAAAACTGTTTTTT

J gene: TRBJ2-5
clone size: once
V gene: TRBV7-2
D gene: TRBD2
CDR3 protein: CASSRALAGRILGETQYF
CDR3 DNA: TGTGCCAGCAGCCGAGCGCTAGCGGGGAGGATCCTGGGGGAGACCCAGTACTTC

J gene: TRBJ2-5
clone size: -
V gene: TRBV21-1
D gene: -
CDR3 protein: CASSSYRVGVYQETQYF
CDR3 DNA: TGTGCCAGCAGCAGCTACAGGGTTGGGGTTTACCAAGAGACCCAGTACTTC

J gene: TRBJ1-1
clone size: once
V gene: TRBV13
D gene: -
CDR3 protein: CASSPRRGITEAFF
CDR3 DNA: TGTGCCAGCAGCCCACGGCGGGGGATCACTGAAGCTTTCTTT

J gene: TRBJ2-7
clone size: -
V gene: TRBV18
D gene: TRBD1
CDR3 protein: CASSPGGQGDEQYF
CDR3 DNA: TGTGCCAGCTCACCGGGCGGACAGGGGGACGAGCAGTACTTC

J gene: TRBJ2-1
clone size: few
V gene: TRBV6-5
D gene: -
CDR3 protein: CASMGGRYNEQFF
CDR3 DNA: TGTGCCAGCATGGGCGGGCGGTACAATGAGCAGTTCTTC

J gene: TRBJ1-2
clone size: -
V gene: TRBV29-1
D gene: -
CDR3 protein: CSVDRGGYGYTF
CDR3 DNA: TGCAGCGTTGATCGAGGGGGCTATGGCTACACCTTC

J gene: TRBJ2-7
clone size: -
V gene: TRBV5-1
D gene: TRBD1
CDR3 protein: CASSGDSNYYEQYF
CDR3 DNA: TGCGCCAGCAGTGGGGACAGCAACTACTACGAGCAGTACTTC

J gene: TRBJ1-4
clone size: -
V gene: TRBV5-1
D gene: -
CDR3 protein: CASSLDVSEKLFF
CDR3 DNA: TGCGCCAGCAGCTTGGATGTCAGTGAAAAACTGTTTTTT

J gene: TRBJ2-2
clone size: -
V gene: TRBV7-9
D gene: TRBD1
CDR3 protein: CASTLRDRGTGELFF
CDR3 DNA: TGTGCCAGCACCCTCCGGGACAGGGGCACCGGGGAGCTGTTTTTT

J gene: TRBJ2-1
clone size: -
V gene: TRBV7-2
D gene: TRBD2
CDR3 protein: CASSSLAGGPLYEQFF
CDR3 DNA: TGTGCCAGCAGCTCTCTAGCGGGAGGGCCTTTATATGAGCAGTTCTTC

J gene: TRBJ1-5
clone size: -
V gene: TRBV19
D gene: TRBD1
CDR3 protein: CASSFGQGQVFNQPQHF
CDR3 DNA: TGTGCCAGTAGTTTTGGACAGGGCCAGGTTTTTAATCAGCCCCAGCATTTT

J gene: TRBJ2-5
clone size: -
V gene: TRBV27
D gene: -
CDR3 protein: CASREGGRETQYF
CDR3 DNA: TGTGCCAGCAGAGAGGGAGGAAGAGAGACCCAGTACTTC

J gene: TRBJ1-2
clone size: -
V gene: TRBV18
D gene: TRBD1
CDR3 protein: CASSPIRDSQSGGYTF
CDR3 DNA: TGTGCCAGCTCACCAATTCGGGACAGCCAGTCGGGCGGCTACACCTTC

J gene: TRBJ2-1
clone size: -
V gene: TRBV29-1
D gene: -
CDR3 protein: CSVDGYGMRYNEQFF
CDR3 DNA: TGCAGCGTTGATGGATACGGGATGCGGTACAATGAGCAGTTCTTC

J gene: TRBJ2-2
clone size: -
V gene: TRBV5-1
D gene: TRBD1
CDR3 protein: CASSQKRTGGNTGELFF
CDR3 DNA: TGCGCCAGCAGCCAAAAACGGACAGGGGGGAACACCGGGGAGCTGTTTTTT

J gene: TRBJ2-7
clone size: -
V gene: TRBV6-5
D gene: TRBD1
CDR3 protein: CASSYSGTGGYEQYF
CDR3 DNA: TGTGCCAGCAGTTACTCTGGGACAGGGGGCTACGAGCAGTACTTC

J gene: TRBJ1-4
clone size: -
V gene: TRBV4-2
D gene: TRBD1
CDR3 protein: CASREGGGGKLFF
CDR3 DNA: TGTGCCAGCAGGGAAGGAGGGGGCGGAAAACTGTTTTTT

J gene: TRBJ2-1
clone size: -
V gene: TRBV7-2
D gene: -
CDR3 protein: CASSPQRSGGEQFF
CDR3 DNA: TGTGCCAGCAGCCCTCAACGCTCCGGGGGTGAGCAGTTCTTC

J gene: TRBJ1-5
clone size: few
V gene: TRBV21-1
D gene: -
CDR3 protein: CASGALNQPQHF
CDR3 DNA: TGTGCCAGCGGGGCACTCAATCAGCCCCAGCATTTT

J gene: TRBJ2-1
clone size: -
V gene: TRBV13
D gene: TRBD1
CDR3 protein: CASSLGDRGHNEQFF
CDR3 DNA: TGTGCCAGCAGCTTAGGGGACAGGGGCCACAATGAGCAGTTCTTC

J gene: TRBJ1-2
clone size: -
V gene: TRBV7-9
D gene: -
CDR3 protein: CASRSGQLYGYTF
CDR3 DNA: TGTGCCAGCAGATCCGGACAGCTCTATGGCTACACCTTC

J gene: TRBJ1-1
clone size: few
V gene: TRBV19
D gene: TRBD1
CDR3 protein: CATQLQKGASEAFF
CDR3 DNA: TGTGCCACTCAGTTACAAAAGGGGGCCTCTGAAGCTTTCTTT

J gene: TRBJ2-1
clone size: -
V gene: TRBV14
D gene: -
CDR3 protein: CASSITPPGWGEQFF
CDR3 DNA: TGTGCCAGCAGCATAACACCTCCGGGGTGGGGTGAGCAGTTCTTC

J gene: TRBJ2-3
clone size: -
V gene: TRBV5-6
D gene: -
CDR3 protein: CASSFSQGYGYF
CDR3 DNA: TGTGCCAGCAGCTTTAGTCAGGGATACGGGTATTTT

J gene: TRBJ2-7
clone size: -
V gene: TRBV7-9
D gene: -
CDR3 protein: CASSLDWYEQYF
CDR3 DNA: TGTGCCAGCAGCTTAGACTGGTACGAGCAGTACTTC

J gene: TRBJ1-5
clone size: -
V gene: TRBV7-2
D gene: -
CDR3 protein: CASSTRQNQPQHF
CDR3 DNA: TGTGCCAGCAGCACTAGACAAAATCAGCCCCAGCATTTT

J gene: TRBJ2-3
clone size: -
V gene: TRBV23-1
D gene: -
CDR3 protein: CASSQSKALGGQADTQYF
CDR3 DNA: TGCGCCAGCAGTCAATCCAAGGCGCTGGGGGGGCAGGCAGATACGCAGTATTTT

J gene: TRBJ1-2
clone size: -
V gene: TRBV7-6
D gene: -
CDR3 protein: CASSLDRASGYTF
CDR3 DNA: TGTGCCAGCAGCTTAGACAGGGCAAGTGGCTACACCTTC

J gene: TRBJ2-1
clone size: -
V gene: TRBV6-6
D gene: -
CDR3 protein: CASSYSRGWFF
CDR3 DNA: TGTGCCAGCAGTTACTCCAGGGGATGGTTCTTC

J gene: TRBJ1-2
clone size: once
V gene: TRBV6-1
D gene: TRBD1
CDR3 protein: CASSGGQSNYGYTF
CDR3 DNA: TGTGCCAGCAGTGGGGGACAGAGTAACTATGGCTACACCTTC

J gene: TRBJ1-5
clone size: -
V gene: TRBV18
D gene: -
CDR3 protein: CASSPRGRGGNQPQHF
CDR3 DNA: TGTGCCAGCTCACCACGAGGACGGGGAGGCAATCAGCCCCAGCATTTT

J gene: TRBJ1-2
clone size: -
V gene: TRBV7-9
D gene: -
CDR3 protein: CASSLDIYGYTF
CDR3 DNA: TGTGCCAGCAGCTTAGATATCTATGGCTACACCTTC

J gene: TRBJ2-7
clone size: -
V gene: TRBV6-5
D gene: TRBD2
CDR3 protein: CASSYSASGGAVQQYF
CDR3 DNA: TGTGCCAGCAGTTACTCGGCTAGCGGGGGGGCCGTGCAGCAGTACTTC

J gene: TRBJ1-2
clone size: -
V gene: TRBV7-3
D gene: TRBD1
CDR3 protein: CASSPGQGLGYTF
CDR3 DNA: TGTGCCAGCAGCCCGGGACAGGGTTTAGGCTACACCTTC

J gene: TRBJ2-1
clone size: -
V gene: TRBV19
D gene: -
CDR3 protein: CASSIAGLGSYNEQFF
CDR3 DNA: TGTGCCAGTAGTATAGCGGGACTGGGGTCCTACAATGAGCAGTTCTTC